Following are 10 T cell receptor beta chains from one sample sequenced in a study of blood T cell repertoires in COVID-19. Assay: immunoSEQ multiplex PCR; the TCRdb copy retains only in-frame clones and omits some. The sample holds approximately 230,000 clones; just over 90% are singletons and the top ten take under 2.5%. Specimen: PBMCs or T cells enriched from blood (not recorded which). Receptors were obtained from a woman aged 18 to 35 who had recovered from COVID-19.

The chain joins TRBV18 to TRBJ1-6, with D perhaps TRBD1 (5 bases). V lost 3 bases and J 7 bases, leaving 10 bases between the germline ends. The CDR3 is 14 amino acids. Germline loops: CDR1 KGHSH, CDR2 LQKENI. The CDR3 reads CASSPGDSNSPLHF. CDR3 coding DNA: TGTGCCAGCTCACCGGGGGACTCAAATTCACCCCTCCACTTT.

The chain couples TRBV6-5 to TRBJ1-1, with no clear D. The CDR3 is 11 amino acids. The V end lost 5 bases, the J end lost 7 bases, and 8 bases lay between the germline ends. Germline CDR1 is MNHEY and CDR2 is SVGAGI. The CDR3 here is CASSREGEAFF. CDR3 DNA: TGTGCCAGCAGTAGAGAGGGTGAAGCTTTCTTT.

The chain carries TRBV27 and TRBJ1-2, with D possibly being TRBD1 (5 bases). The CDR3 is 13 amino acids. Germline lookup yields CDR1 MNHEY and CDR2 SMNVEV (reference sequence). The V and J ends lost 6 bases and 5 bases respectively, with 13 bases between them. For the CDR3, the DNA is TGTGCCAGCAGCCATGGTTCAGGGTATGGCTACACCTTC. Protein sequence: CASSHGSGYGYTF.

CDR3 protein: CASSINLMLYGYTF. The CDR3, as DNA: TGTGCCAGTAGTATTAACCTAATGCTCTATGGCTACACCTTC. V usage is TRBV19 and J usage is TRBJ1-2; D is undetermined. The CDR3 has 14 amino acids. The V gene's germline CDR1 is LNHDA and CDR2 SQIVND (reference sequence). Trimming shortened V by 3 bases and J by 4 bases, and 12 bases separated the two germline ends.

The chain carries TRBV9 and TRBJ1-2; D unclear. The CDR3 runs to 14 residues. V lost 4 bases, J lost 3 bases, and 13 bases lay in between. The germline CDR1 and CDR2 sequences are SGDLS and YYNGEE. CDR3 nucleotides: TGTGCCAGCAGCCCTCGAGTTGATTACTATGGCTACACCTTC. Translated: CASSPRVDYYGYTF.

This clone was seen repeatedly, ten times or more. The V and J genes are TRBV3-1 (or the pseudogene TRBV3-2) and TRBJ1-1; weak D call: TRBD1 (5 bases). Germline values: CDR1 LGHDT, CDR2 YNNKEL (reference sequence). CDR3 length: 14 amino acids. The V end lost 4 bases, the J end lost 5 bases, and 14 bases lay between the germline ends. The CDR3 loop is CASSLTGYGTEAFF. CDR3 coding DNA: TGTGCCAGCAGCCTCACAGGCTACGGAACTGAAGCTTTCTTT.

This sequence joins TRBV28 and TRBJ1-5, with TRBD1 matching over 7 bases. The CDR3 length is 14 residues. The V gene's germline CDR1 is MDHEN and CDR2 SYDVKM. Unmatched junction bases numbered 3, after V lost 5 bases and J lost 2 bases. The CDR3 DNA reads TGTGCCAGCAGTACAGGGGTAGGCAATCAGCCCCAGCATTTT. Translation: CASSTGVGNQPQHF. Together with reference TRBV28 and TRBJ1-5, the CDR3 gives the full variable domain: DVKVTQSSRYLVKRTGEKVFLECVQDMDHENMFWYRQDPGLGLRLIYFSYDVKMKEKGDIPEGYSVSREKKERFSLILESASTNQTSMYLCASSTGVGNQPQHFGDGTRLSIL.

The V gene is TRBV15, the J gene TRBJ1-4; TRBD1 aligns across 7 bases. This CDR3 comprises 15 residues. The V gene end was trimmed by 3 bases and the J gene end by 2 bases; junction bases not matched to a gene: 3. The germline CDR1 and CDR2 sequences are LNHNV and YYDKDF (reference sequence). The DNA of the CDR3 is TGTGCCACCAGCAGCCGACAGGGCACTAATGAAAAACTGTTTTTT. This gives the protein CATSSRQGTNEKLFF.

The table lists this clone with a few counts. This chain uses TRBV6-6 with TRBJ1-1; maybe TRBD1 (6 bases). The V end lost 6 bases, the J end lost 3 bases, and 14 bases lay between the germline ends. The CDR3 is 14 amino acids. The V gene's germline CDR1 is MNHNY and CDR2 SVGAGI (reference sequence). DNA for the CDR3: TGTGCCAGCAGACGTCCGGGACAATACACTGAAGCTTTCTTT. Translation: CASRRPGQYTEAFF.

The chain employs TRBV4-1 and TRBJ2-7; a possible D gene is TRBD1 (5 bases). V gave up 4 bases and J gave up 2 bases, with 9 bases separating them. Germline assignment: CDR1 MGHRA and CDR2 YSYEKL. The CDR3 covers 13 residues. The CDR3 coding sequence is TGCGCCAGCAGCCTAACGGACACCTACGAGCAGTACTTC. The encoded protein is CASSLTDTYEQYF.